These 21 T cell receptor beta chains were all obtained from the same sample, sequenced in a study of blood T cell repertoires in COVID-19. TCRdb's copy holds only in-frame clones and misses some; the assay was immunoSEQ multiplex PCR. The table has roughly 13,000 clones, roughly nine tenths seen once; the top ten hold 15% to 20%. The sequenced material came from peripheral blood. The receptor set was obtained from a human donor with active COVID-19. The donor label of this sample is uncertain.

The genes are TRBV2 and TRBJ2-5; 9 bases are a match to TRBD2. V shed 6 bases, J shed 5 bases, and the junction held 10 bases outside the gene matches. Germline CDR1 and CDR2: SNHLY and FYNNEI. CDR3 length equals 15 residues. This CDR3 reads CASRELAGSWETQYF. The DNA of the CDR3 is TGTGCCAGCAGGGAGCTAGCGGGGTCATGGGAGACCCAGTACTTC.

The chain carries TRBV5-5 and TRBJ1-1; D remains unclear. Germline V gives CDR1 SGHKS, CDR2 YYEKEE (reference sequence). V was clipped by 2 bases and J by 5 bases, with 10 bases between them. The CDR3 loop spans 13 amino acids. This CDR3 reads CASSFASRTEAFF. The CDR3 bases are TGTGCCAGCAGCTTCGCTTCCCGGACTGAAGCTTTCTTT. The whole variable domain, filled in from reference TRBV5-5 and TRBJ1-1, reads DAGVTQSPTHLIKTRGQQVTLRCSPISGHKSVSWYQQVLGQGPQFIFQYYEKEERGRGNFPDRFSARQFPNYSSELNVNALLLGDSALYLCASSFASRTEAFFGQGTRLTVV.

V is TRBV7-3 and J is TRBJ2-1, with D perhaps TRBD2 (6 bases). This CDR3 comprises 16 residues. Germline V gene lookup returns CDR1 SGHTA and CDR2 FQGTGA. Deletions cut 5 bases from V and 4 bases from J, with 18 bases between. CDR3 nucleotide sequence: TGTGCCAGCAGCCCGAGAGCTGGGACTGGGTACAATGAGCAGTTCTTC. Translating gives CASSPRAGTGYNEQFF.

The rearrangement links TRBV5-1 to TRBJ2-3; D is possibly TRBD2 (6 bases). Trimming cost V 4 bases and J 0 bases, with 12 bases left between them. The CDR3 runs 15 residues. Germline V CDR1 and CDR2: SGHRS, YFSETQ. Here the CDR3 reads CASSLLGGSTDTQYF. The CDR3 DNA reads TGCGCCAGCAGCCTTCTCGGGGGAAGCACAGATACGCAGTATTTT.

This clone was seen a handful of times. The genes are TRBV29-1 and TRBJ1-4; no definite D call. CDR3 length equals 14 residues. Per the germline V gene, CDR1 is SQVTM and CDR2 is ANQGSEA. V dropped 0 bases and J dropped 8 bases, with 13 bases sitting between them. The CDR3 nucleotides are TGCAGCGTTGAAGATTGGGGAGGGAACGAAAAACTGTTTTTT. Residues: CSVEDWGGNEKLFF. The full variable domain, with the rest looked up from reference TRBV29-1 and TRBJ1-4, is SAVISQKPSRDICQRGTSLTIQCQVDSQVTMMFWYRQQPGQSLTLIATANQGSEATYESGFVIDKFPISRPNLTFSTLTVSNMSPEDSSIYLCSVEDWGGNEKLFFGSGTQLSVL.

J is TRBJ1-4 and V is TRBV2; the match to TRBD1 covers 9 bases. CDR3 length: 14 amino acids. V gave up 3 bases and J gave up 8 bases; unmatched junction bases: 4. CDR1 is SNHLY and CDR2 is FYNNEI in the germline V gene. CDR3 protein: CASSEGQGREKLFF. DNA of the CDR3: TGTGCCAGCAGTGAGGGACAGGGACGAGAAAAACTGTTTTTT.

The rearrangement uses TRBV27 and TRBJ2-1; D might be TRBD1 (6 bases). Per the germline V gene, CDR1 is MNHEY and CDR2 is SMNVEV (reference sequence). The CDR3 length is 15 residues. With 7 bases removed from V and 2 bases from J, the gap between germline ends came to 15 bases. This CDR3 reads CASTENRDAYNEQFF. The CDR3 DNA is TGTGCCAGCACCGAAAACAGGGATGCCTACAATGAGCAGTTCTTC.

The rearrangement joins TRBV29-1 to TRBJ2-1, with TRBD2 matching over 8 bases. The germline CDR1 and CDR2 sequences are SQVTM and ANQGSEA. With V trimmed by 1 base and J by 5 bases, 13 bases remained unmatched. This CDR3 has 17 residues. For the CDR3, the DNA is TGCAGCGTTGAAGCTGTGGGGCGGGAGGAGTCGGACAATGAGCAGTTCTTC. This sequence encodes CSVEAVGREESDNEQFF.

The chain couples TRBV4-3 to TRBJ1-5; 7 bases line up with TRBD1. The V gene's germline CDR1 is LGHNA and CDR2 YSLEER. With V trimmed by 0 bases and J by 2 bases, 4 bases remained unmatched. This CDR3 contains 16 residues. CDR3 in amino acids: CASSQEIDRGNQPQHF. The DNA of the CDR3 is TGCGCCAGCAGCCAAGAGATAGACAGGGGCAATCAGCCCCAGCATTTT.

CDR3 DNA sequence: TGTGCCAGCAGTGATAGGTCGGGAGGGCGCTCCTACAATGAGCAGTTCTTC. It translates to CASSDRSGGRSYNEQFF. The chain recombines TRBV25-1 with TRBJ2-1; 8 nucleotides line up with TRBD2. This CDR3 has 17 amino acids. After removal of 3 bases from V and 0 bases from J, the junction contained 7 bases not matched to a gene. CDR1 and CDR2 (germline): MGHDK, SYGVNS.

CDR3 in amino acids: CASSLFGTDTNTEAFF. CDR3 nucleotides: TGCGCCAGCAGCTTGTTTGGGACAGATACTAACACTGAAGCTTTCTTT. The chain has TRBV5-1 and TRBJ1-1; 7 nucleotides line up with TRBD1. V dropped 1 base and J dropped 2; count of bases not matched to a gene: 8. The CDR3 runs to 16 residues. Germline V CDR1 and CDR2: SGHRS, YFSETQ.

A word on this clone: A read error may account for a junction end that differs from germline. V is TRBV5-6 and J is TRBJ2-5; 9 positions match TRBD1. CDR1 is SGHDT, CDR2 YYEEEE, per germline. The CDR3 has 15 amino acids. The CDR3 here is CVSSLGQGPGETQYF. The CDR3 region has the DNA TGTGTCAGCAGCTTAGGACAGGGGCCGGGAGAGACCCAGTACTTC.

The chain combines TRBV30 with TRBJ1-2; possibly TRBD1 for D (6 bases). Germline V gene data show CDR1 as GTSNPN and CDR2 as SVGIG (reference sequence). This CDR3 comprises 13 residues. V dropped 2 bases and J dropped 4 bases, with 11 bases sitting between them. CDR3 coding DNA: TGTGCCTGGAGTCCAGGGGAGCTCTATGGCTACACCTTC. The encoded protein is CAWSPGELYGYTF. The full variable domain, with the rest looked up from reference TRBV30 and TRBJ1-2, is SQTIHQWPATLVQPVGSPLSLECTVEGTSNPNLYWYRQAAGRGLQLLFYSVGIGQISSEVPQNLSASRPQDRQFILSSKKLLLSDSGFYLCAWSPGELYGYTFGSGTRLTVV.

This chain connects TRBV12-5 to TRBJ1-1; a weak D match, TRBD1 (6 bases). Germline loops: CDR1 LGHNT, CDR2 FRNRAP. Deletions cut 4 bases from V and 0 bases from J, with 12 bases between. The CDR3 consists of 15 residues. CDR3 sequence reads: CASGWQGRVNTEAFF. CDR3 DNA sequence: TGTGCTAGTGGTTGGCAGGGGCGGGTGAACACTGAAGCTTTCTTT.

This chain links TRBV24-1 with TRBJ2-3; 9 bases are shared with TRBD2. The germline gives CDR1 KGHDR, CDR2 SFDVKD. This CDR3 is built from 15 residues. The V gene end was trimmed by 2 bases and the J gene end by 6 bases; junction bases not matched to a gene: 5. In nucleotides, the CDR3 is TGTGCCACCAGTGATTCCCGGACTAGCGCGGATACGCAGTATTTT. It encodes CATSDSRTSADTQYF.

The chain has TRBV13 and TRBJ2-3, with unresolved D. Germline V CDR1 and CDR2: PRHDT, FYEKMQ (reference sequence). The CDR3 is 14 amino acids. The ends were cut back, 0 bases at V and 0 bases at J, with 4 bases in the middle. CDR3 residues: CASSLGTSTDTQYF. The CDR3 DNA reads TGTGCCAGCAGCTTAGGGACTAGCACAGATACGCAGTATTTT.

This chain connects TRBV9 to TRBJ1-2, with D unclear. The V end was cut by 3 bases, the J end by 4 bases, with 7 bases between. The CDR3 covers 12 residues. The V gene's germline CDR1 is SGDLS and CDR2 YYNGEE. CDR3 sequence reads: CASSGAIYGYTF. CDR3 coding DNA: TGTGCCAGCAGCGGGGCTATCTATGGCTACACCTTC.

CDR3 region: CASSPTGSTDTQYF. The DNA of the CDR3 is TGCGCCAGCAGCCCGACAGGGAGCACAGATACGCAGTATTTT. The chain employs TRBV5-1 and TRBJ2-3; TRBD1 matches 7 bases. This CDR3 is built from 14 residues. Looked up from germline, CDR1 is SGHRS and CDR2 is YFSETQ. V was clipped by 4 bases and J by 0 bases; unmatched bases: 2.

V is TRBV25-1 and J is TRBJ2-5, with D uncertain. The ends were cut back, 5 bases at V and 5 bases at J, with 15 bases in the middle. Germline assignment: CDR1 MGHDK and CDR2 SYGVNS. The CDR3 runs 14 residues. The CDR3 sequence: CASSPLGIGETQYF. CDR3 sequence (DNA): TGTGCCAGCAGTCCCTTAGGAATCGGGGAGACCCAGTACTTC.

The V call is TRBV7-8, the J call TRBJ2-5, with TRBD2 matching 8 bases. CDR1 SGHVS and CDR2 FQNEAQ come from the germline V gene. With 4 bases clipped from V and 2 bases from J, the junction kept 9 bases outside the gene matches. This CDR3 is built from 16 residues. Written as DNA, the CDR3 is TGTGCCAGCAGCTCCGGACTAGCTTCCCCTCAAGAGACCCAGTACTTC. Its translation is CASSSGLASPQETQYF. Full variable domain (rest looked up from reference TRBV7-8 and TRBJ2-5): GAGVSQSPRYKVAKRGQDVALRCDPISGHVSLFWYQQALGQGPEFLTYFQNEAQLDKSGLPSDRFFAERPEGSVSTLKIQRTQQEDSAVYLCASSSGLASPQETQYFGPGTRLLVL.

In its sample, this clone was seen once. The chain links TRBV10-3 to TRBJ2-5; the D is unclear. Germline values: CDR1 ENHRY, CDR2 SYGVKD. Deletions cut 8 bases from V and 2 bases from J, with 12 bases between. The CDR3 length is 13 residues. In DNA form, the CDR3 reads TGTGCCATCCGACGAGGTGCTCAAGAGACCCAGTACTTC. This encodes CAIRRGAQETQYF.